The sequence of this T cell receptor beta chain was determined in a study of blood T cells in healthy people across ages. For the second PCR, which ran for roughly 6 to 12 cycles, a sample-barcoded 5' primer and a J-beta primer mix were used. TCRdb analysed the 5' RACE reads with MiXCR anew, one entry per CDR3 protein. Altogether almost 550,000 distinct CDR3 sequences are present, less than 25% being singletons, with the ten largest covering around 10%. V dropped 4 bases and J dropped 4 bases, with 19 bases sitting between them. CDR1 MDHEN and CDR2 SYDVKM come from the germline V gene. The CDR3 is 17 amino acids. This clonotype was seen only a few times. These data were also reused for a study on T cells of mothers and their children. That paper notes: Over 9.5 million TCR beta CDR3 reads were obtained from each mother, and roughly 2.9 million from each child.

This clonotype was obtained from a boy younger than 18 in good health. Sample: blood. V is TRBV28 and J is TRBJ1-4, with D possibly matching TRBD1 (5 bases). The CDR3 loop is CASSSFRDGEINEKLFF. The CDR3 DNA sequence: TGTGCCAGCAGTTCCTTTAGGGACGGAGAGATTAATGAAAAACTGTTTTTT.